The clone carrying this TCR beta chain is medium-sized in the sample. Its antigen is not known. Produced via immunoSEQ multiplex PCR; TCRdb's table is partial and in-frame only. The data contain 7,000 or so clones, more than 50% of them singletons. The germline V gene has CDR1 GTSNPN and CDR2 SVGIG (reference sequence). V dropped 4 bases and J dropped 6; count of bases not matched to a gene: 1. The CDR3 loop spans 12 amino acids. This sample was taken from a study of CD4+ T cells in melanoma. Study-wide points: CD8+ T cell, macrophage and B cell function reportedly correlated with neoantigen-specific CD4+ T cells. Neoantigen-specific CD4+ T cells in melanoma reportedly had diverse differentiation states.

Input material: cells from a culture (not recorded whether cultured in vitro). This clonotype originated in a human donor with melanoma. This rearrangement joins TRBV30 to TRBJ2-7; 12 bases are a match to TRBD1. The CDR3 DNA reads as TGTGCCTGGACGGGACAGGGGGCCGAGCAGTACTTC. This codes for CAWTGQGAEQYF.